A selection of T cell receptor beta chains follows, all from one sample in a study of beta chain features in type 1 diabetes. Produced via immunoSEQ multiplex PCR; TCRdb's table is partial and in-frame only. The repertoire holds roughly 310,000 clones, with approximately 11% as singletons. Input material: naive CD4+ T cells from blood. Receptors were obtained from a woman aged 30 to 39 in good health. The CDR3 runs from the conserved cysteine through the conserved F or W. Fields, in order: V gene, clone size, J gene, D gene, CDR3 DNA, CDR3 protein. A D gene is named only where the DNA matches it firmly. Expanded clones get a size class; other rows say once, few or many, or leave the size out.

V: TRBV19
size: few
J: TRBJ1-2
D: TRBD1
DNA: TGTGCCAGTAGTACCGGACAGGGCAACTATGGCTACACCTTC
CDR3: CASSTGQGNYGYTF

V: TRBV7-9
size: -
J: TRBJ2-2
D: -
DNA: TGTGCCAGCAGCGGTACAGTAAACACCGGGGAGCTGTTTTTT
CDR3: CASSGTVNTGELFF

V: TRBV19
size: -
J: TRBJ2-2
D: TRBD1
DNA: TGTGCCAGTAGTATGAGACAGGGAGATACCGGGGAGCTGTTTTTT
CDR3: CASSMRQGDTGELFF

V: TRBV18
size: few
J: TRBJ2-3
D: TRBD2
DNA: TGTGCCAGCTCACCGCGGGAGGGCCGAGGGCAGTATTTT
CDR3: CASSPREGRGQYF

V: TRBV19
size: -
J: TRBJ1-5
D: TRBD1
DNA: TGTGCCGCGGCTCTCGGGACAGGACGGAGCAATCAGCCCCAGCATTTT
CDR3: CAAALGTGRSNQPQHF

V: TRBV5-1
size: -
J: TRBJ2-1
D: TRBD2
DNA: TGCGCCAGCAGCTTGTGGGGGGTAGCGGGAGTATACAATGAGCAGTTCTTC
CDR3: CASSLWGVAGVYNEQFF

V: TRBV6-6
size: -
J: TRBJ2-5
D: -
DNA: TGTGCCAGCAGTATCTTTGCGCGGGAGACCCAGTACTTC
CDR3: CASSIFARETQYF

V: TRBV6-1
size: once
J: TRBJ2-7
D: TRBD2
DNA: TGTGCCAGCAGTGGAGGGAGGGCCGGGAGGTCCTACGAGCAGTACTTC
CDR3: CASSGGRAGRSYEQYF

V: TRBV18
size: few
J: TRBJ2-7
D: -
DNA: TGTGCCAGCTCACCACCAAATGGGCTTTCTGGAAGAGAGCAGTACTTC
CDR3: CASSPPNGLSGREQYF

V: TRBV29-1
size: -
J: TRBJ2-6
D: -
DNA: TGCAGCGTCAGACAGAGCCTCTCTGGGGCCAACGTCCTGACTTTC
CDR3: CSVRQSLSGANVLTF

V: TRBV29-1
size: few
J: TRBJ2-7
D: -
DNA: TGCAGCGACGAAGGGTTAGCGGAACGACTGACCTACGAGCAGTACTTC
CDR3: CSDEGLAERLTYEQYF

V: TRBV7-2
size: few
J: TRBJ1-5
D: TRBD1
DNA: TGTGCCAGCAGCTTTGGACAGGGAGATCAGCCCCAGCATTTT
CDR3: CASSFGQGDQPQHF

V: TRBV5-1
size: -
J: TRBJ1-2
D: -
DNA: TGCGCCAGCAGCTTGGGGACAGCCGTTGACTATGGCTACACCTTC
CDR3: CASSLGTAVDYGYTF

V: TRBV30
size: few
J: TRBJ1-2
D: -
DNA: TGTGCCTGGATCGGAGGGGTGTCCTATGGCTACACCTTC
CDR3: CAWIGGVSYGYTF

V: TRBV6-5
size: -
J: TRBJ1-1
D: -
DNA: TGTGCCAGCAGTGGGGAGCCGGACACTGAAGCTTTCTTT
CDR3: CASSGEPDTEAFF

V: TRBV5-1
size: -
J: TRBJ2-2
D: TRBD1
DNA: TGCGCCAGCAGCCGAATTCCGGGACAGATGAACACCGGGGAGCTGTTTTTT
CDR3: CASSRIPGQMNTGELFF

V: TRBV29-1
size: -
J: TRBJ2-5
D: -
DNA: TGCAGCGCCCTCCCGCGGCGGAGCAGTCAAGAGACCCAGTACTTC
CDR3: CSALPRRSSQETQYF

V: TRBV4-2
size: few
J: TRBJ2-7
D: -
DNA: TGTGCCAGCAGCCAAGACGGGAGAAGCTCCTACGAGCAGTACTTC
CDR3: CASSQDGRSSYEQYF

V: TRBV2
size: -
J: TRBJ1-3
D: -
DNA: TGTGCCAGCAGTGATCAGGGATCTCCTTGGACCATATATTTT
CDR3: CASSDQGSPWTIYF

V: TRBV9
size: few
J: TRBJ2-3
D: TRBD2
DNA: TGTGCCAGCAGCCCGCGGAAACGACTAGCGGGAGGGCCGGGCACAGATACGCAGTATTTT
CDR3: CASSPRKRLAGGPGTDTQYF

V: TRBV14
size: -
J: TRBJ2-2
D: -
DNA: TGTGCCAGCAGCCGTGACAGACCAAACACCGGGGAGCTGTTTTTT
CDR3: CASSRDRPNTGELFF

V: TRBV5-1
size: -
J: TRBJ2-1
D: TRBD1
DNA: TGCGCCAGCAGCTTCCAATTCCAGGGGGCGCGCTACAATGAGCAGTTCTTC
CDR3: CASSFQFQGARYNEQFF

V: TRBV15
size: -
J: TRBJ2-7
D: TRBD1
DNA: TGTGCCACCAGCAGAGCCCAGGGACAGGGGGCCGATGAGCAGTACTTC
CDR3: CATSRAQGQGADEQYF

V: TRBV5-1
size: -
J: TRBJ2-3
D: TRBD2
DNA: TGCGCCAGCAGCTTGGACTTAGCGGGAGTTGATACGCAGTATTTT
CDR3: CASSLDLAGVDTQYF

V: TRBV5-1
size: few
J: TRBJ1-3
D: -
DNA: TGCGCCAGCAGCACCGGATCAGGTTACTCTGGAAACACCATATATTTT
CDR3: CASSTGSGYSGNTIYF

V: TRBV25-1
size: few
J: TRBJ2-4
D: TRBD1
DNA: TGTGCCAGCAGTGAGCCCGGGACAGCCCCTACGACCAAAAACATTCAGTACTTC
CDR3: CASSEPGTAPTTKNIQYF

V: TRBV6-5
size: -
J: TRBJ1-4
D: -
DNA: TGTGCCAGCAGTCGACAGGAGGCTAATGAAAAACTGTTTTTT
CDR3: CASSRQEANEKLFF

V: TRBV5-1
size: -
J: TRBJ1-1
D: -
DNA: TGCGCCAGTGATAGGAGGGGCCCCGGGGGCACTGAAGCTTTCTTT
CDR3: CASDRRGPGGTEAFF